These 19 T cell receptor beta chains were all obtained from the same sample, sequenced in a study of shared clonotypes between healthy human individuals. Produced via immunoSEQ multiplex PCR; TCRdb's table is partial and in-frame only. The table lists fewer than 2.5 million clones, roughly 93% of them singletons, with 0.36% in the top ten. Sequencing was carried out using naive CD4+ T cells from PBMCs. Noted subset: CD45RA+ positively selected. These receptors came from a man in his late teens or twenties in good health. Some clones in this sample may be carry-over from other donors' samples.

The rearrangement links TRBV15 to TRBJ1-2; D uncertain. CDR1 LNHNV and CDR2 YYDKDF come from the germline V gene (reference sequence). This CDR3 has 12 residues. With 2 bases removed from V and 4 bases from J, the gap between germline ends came to 5 bases. CDR3 residues: CATSRNRYGYTF. As DNA, the CDR3 is TGTGCCACCAGCAGAAACCGCTATGGCTACACCTTC. The full variable domain, its missing parts supplied by reference TRBV15 and TRBJ1-2, is DAMVIQNPRYQVTQFGKPVTLSCSQTLNHNVMYWYQQKSSQAPKLLFHYYDKDFNNEADTPDNFQSRRPNTSFCFLDIRSPGLGDTAMYLCATSRNRYGYTFGSGTRLTVV.

The J gene is TRBJ2-7, the V gene TRBV5-1; the D gene is possibly TRBD2 (6 bases). The CDR3 length is 15 residues. The germline V gene has CDR1 SGHRS and CDR2 YFSETQ. Trimming took 1 base from V and 7 from J, leaving 18 bases between them. CDR3 loop: CASSLYRGTPGEQYF. CDR3 DNA sequence: TGCGCCAGCAGCTTGTACCGGGGGACCCCTGGGGAGCAGTACTTC.

The V gene is TRBV21-1, the J gene TRBJ2-2. TRBV21-1 is a pseudogene segment. The CDR3 sequence is 18 residues long. The CDR3 here is CASSKLGGPTTNTGELFF. The CDR3, as DNA: TGTGCCAGCAGCAAATTAGGGGGGCCCACTACGAACACCGGGGAGCTGTTTTTT.

V is TRBV4-1 and J is TRBJ2-1; TRBD2 might be the D (6 bases). The CDR3 sequence is 15 residues long. CDR1 is MGHRA and CDR2 is YSYEKL in the germline V gene. V was clipped by 4 bases and J by 2 bases, with 12 bases between them. The CDR3: CASSLAETTYNEQFF. For the CDR3, the DNA is TGCGCCAGCAGCCTAGCGGAGACGACCTACAATGAGCAGTTCTTC.

This clone was detected only once. The chain uses TRBV2 and TRBJ2-5; 8 bases map to TRBD1. Trimming took 1 base from V and 5 from J; bases not matched to a gene: 6. The CDR3 has 15 amino acids. Germline assignment: CDR1 SNHLY and CDR2 FYNNEI. The CDR3 bases are TGTGCCAGCAGTGAAGTGGGCAGGGGGCAGGAGACCCAGTACTTC. Its protein is CASSEVGRGQETQYF.

The V call is TRBV10-2, the J call TRBJ1-6; D gene uncertain. V was shortened by 2 bases and J by 10 bases, with 9 bases between the two germline ends. Germline V CDR1 and CDR2: WSHSY, SAAADI. This CDR3 spans 13 amino acids. In DNA, the CDR3 is TGCGCCAGCAGTGAGGCCCCCCCATCACCCCTCCACTTT. It encodes CASSEAPPSPLHF.

CDR3 coding DNA: TGTGCCATCAGTGACCCAACAGGGGGATTCTACGAGCAGTACTTC. Its protein is CAISDPTGGFYEQYF. The V and J genes are TRBV10-3 and TRBJ2-7; 8 bases agree with TRBD1. Looked up from germline, CDR1 is ENHRY and CDR2 is SYGVKD. The CDR3 consists of 15 residues. Germline trimming cut 3 bases from V and 3 bases from J; bases unmatched to any gene: 7.

As to this clone: Other nucleotide sequences in the sample specify the same CDR3. This chain uses TRBV6-6 with TRBJ2-3; perhaps TRBD2 as D (6 bases). The CDR3 spans 12 residues. CDR1 and CDR2 (germline): MNHNY, SVGAGI (reference sequence). The V and J ends lost 6 bases and 5 bases respectively, with 9 bases between them. The CDR3 reads CASSPGLDTQYF. CDR3 sequence (DNA): TGTGCCAGCAGCCCGGGACTAGATACGCAGTATTTT.

The chain combines TRBV4-2 with TRBJ2-1; 13 nucleotides align to TRBD2. The CDR3 covers 15 residues. Trimming took 6 bases from V and 7 from J; bases not matched to a gene: 6. Looked up from germline, CDR1 is LGHNA and CDR2 is YNFKEQ. CDR3 loop: CASRVGLAGVNEQFF. CDR3 sequence (DNA): TGTGCCAGCAGGGTAGGACTAGCGGGAGTGAATGAGCAGTTCTTC.

The chain combines TRBV21-1 with TRBJ2-1; TRBD2 was called by the table and not checked on the DNA. TRBV21-1 is a listed pseudogene. The CDR3 is made up of 16 amino acids. CDR3 DNA sequence: TGTGCCAGCAACCTGGGGGTCAGGAGCGGGACGTCTCCGGAGTTCTTC. Protein: CASNLGVRSGTSPEFF.

This clone was seen a single time. The CDR3 sequence: CASSPHFRTGSTDTQYF. The CDR3 DNA reads TGTGCCAGCAGCCCCCACTTCAGGACAGGGTCCACAGATACGCAGTATTTT. This sequence joins TRBV7-9 and TRBJ2-3, with TRBD1 identical over 8 bases. Germline CDR1 reads SEHNR; CDR2 reads FQNEAQ (reference sequence). This CDR3 has 17 residues. With V trimmed by 5 bases and J by 2 bases, 12 bases remained unmatched.

This clone appeared once. J is TRBJ2-2 and V is TRBV7-2, with 13 nucleotides matching TRBD2. The CDR3 contains 18 residues. The germline V gene encodes CDR1 SGHTA and CDR2 FQGNSA. The ends lost 10 bases at V and 6 bases at J; junction bases unmatched: 17. The CDR3 DNA reads as TGTGCCATCAAACGGACTAGCGGGAGAAGGGGGTACGCCGGGGAGCTGTTTTTT. Translated, it gives CAIKRTSGRRGYAGELFF.

The rearrangement links TRBV7-3 to TRBJ2-1; TRBD1 aligns across 8 bases. V lost 2 bases and J lost 7; bases outside the gene matches: 10. This CDR3 contains 16 residues. Per germline, CDR1 SGHTA and CDR2 FQGTGA. The CDR3 DNA reads TGTGCCAGCAGCTTAGTCGACAGGGGTACTTGGAATGAGCAGTTCTTC. Its translation is CASSLVDRGTWNEQFF.

The chain uses TRBV5-6 and TRBJ2-3; D possibly uses TRBD1 or TRBD2 (6 bases each). In germline, CDR1 is SGHDT, CDR2 YYEEEE. The ends were cut back, 2 bases at V and 6 bases at J, with 13 bases in the middle. There are 14 residues in the CDR3. The CDR3 reads CASSFWGATDTQYF. For the CDR3, the DNA is TGTGCCAGCAGCTTTTGGGGGGCTACTGATACGCAGTATTTT.

Comment on this clone: Additional DNA sequences in this sample encode the identical CDR3. The rearrangement uses TRBV5-1 and TRBJ2-3; D uncertain. The V and J ends lost 0 bases and 0 bases respectively, with 5 bases between them. The CDR3 totals 14 residues. The germline gives CDR1 SGHRS, CDR2 YFSETQ. The CDR3 nucleotides read TGCGCCAGCAGCTTGGAGGGCAGCACAGATACGCAGTATTTT. Translated, it gives CASSLEGSTDTQYF.

V is TRBV30 and J is TRBJ1-5; D unclear. With 2 bases removed from V and 8 bases from J, the gap between germline ends came to 10 bases. Germline V gene data show CDR1 as GTSNPN and CDR2 as SVGIG (reference sequence). This CDR3 is 12 amino acids long. CDR3 coding DNA: TGTGCCTGGAGTCCGGGCTACGAGCCCCAGCATTTT. The encoded protein is CAWSPGYEPQHF.

V and J are TRBV14 and TRBJ2-5, with TRBD2 identical over 7 bases. Germline V CDR1 and CDR2: SGHDN, FVKESK. CDR3 length: 15 residues. J lost 5 bases, V lost 1 base, and 7 bases had no gene match. CDR3 nucleotide sequence: TGTGCCAGCAGCCAAGCCGGGAGGCCTGGGGAGACCCAGTACTTC. This codes for CASSQAGRPGETQYF.

The V call is TRBV19, the J call TRBJ2-4; 7 positions match TRBD1. With 10 bases clipped from V and 5 bases from J, the junction kept 8 bases outside the gene matches. The CDR3 sequence is 13 residues long. CDR1 LNHDA and CDR2 SQIVND come from the germline V gene (reference sequence). The CDR3 DNA reads as TGTGCCACAACCCGACAGGGCGAAAACATTCAGTACTTC. It encodes CATTRQGENIQYF. The entire variable domain, with the rest obtained from reference TRBV19 and TRBJ2-4, is as follows: DGGITQSPKYLFRKEGQNVTLSCEQNLNHDAMYWYRQDPGQGLRLIYYSQIVNDFQKGDIAEGYSVSREKKESFPLTVTSAQKNPTAFYLCATTRQGENIQYFGAGTRLSVL.

With regard to this clone: At one end the junction does not follow the germline gene, possibly because of a read error. J is TRBJ2-2 and V is TRBV7-9; no definite D call. CDR3 length: 12 amino acids. Germline assignment: CDR1 SEHNR and CDR2 FQNEAQ (reference sequence). The CDR3 region has the DNA TGTGCCGGCCCCAAGAACGCCGGGGAGCTGTTTTTT. It yields the protein CAGPKNAGELFF.